This T cell receptor beta chain was sequenced during a study of blood T cell repertoires in COVID-19. Overall study context: The United States, Italy and Spain provided the acute and convalescent COVID-19 samples. From T cells, B-cell-depleted T cells, or PBMCs came the material, which was cDNA or gDNA.

Original handling: It was from reference gene primer amplification that nucleated cell counts were estimated. TCRdb's table, derived via immunoSEQ multiplex PCR, lists solely in-frame clones and lacks some. The DNA gave D and trimming, while V, J and clone size come from that table. The sample lists some 82,000 clones, 91% seen once, with 1.9% in the top ten. With respect to this clone: The junction and the germline gene differ at one end; a read error may be behind it.

Sequencing was done on a sample of peripheral blood. The sequence was collected from a woman between 45 and 65 years old in a cohort sampled during active COVID-19.

The CDR3 region is CASSSQWGGEGETQYF. The CDR3 DNA is TGCGCCAGCAGTTCTCAGTGGGGGGGGGAAGGAGAGACCCAGTACTTC. This chain joins TRBV6-5 and TRBJ2-5; 7 bases agree with TRBD2. This CDR3 is built from 16 residues. Germline values: CDR1 MNHEY, CDR2 SVGAGI.